This T cell receptor beta chain was recorded in a study of technical replicates of blood from a handful of donors. Repertoires were generated with immunoSEQ multiplex PCR, while TCRdb's copy carries only in-frame clones and drops some. The sample has approximately 82,000 clones, approximately 94% seen once. Germline V gene lookup returns CDR1 MDHEN and CDR2 SYDVKM. The CDR3 has 14 amino acids. V dropped 4 bases and J dropped 9; count of bases not matched to a gene: 8. V usage is TRBV28 and J usage is TRBJ2-1, with TRBD2 identical over 8 bases. The origin of this receptor is a human donor in good health. Sequenced: T cells isolated from PBMCs. The CDR3 DNA is TGTGCCAGCAGTTCCAGCGGGAGCAGTAGTGAGCAGTTCTTC. This gives the protein CASSSSGSSSEQFF.